This T cell receptor (beta chain) was captured in a study of tumor and adjacent non-tumor tissue in lung cancer listed by TCRdb under 2018. Describing the broader study: By cancer type, the cohort comprised some twelve adenocarcinoma patients, a couple of squamous cell carcinoma patients and 1 small cell lung cancer patient. Sequencing produced 100 million to 150 million productive TCRbeta reads in total, an average of about 3.8 million reads per sample. The 15 or so patients were aged roughly 31 to 80 years, included around 10 men and 5 women, and had TNM stage I to III disease. The study compared bulk TCRbeta repertoires between lung tumor tissue and matched distant non-tumor lung tissue from approximately 14 lung cancer patients. Around 30 paired specimens, one tumor and one normal lung sample per patient, were profiled by TCRbeta CDR3 sequencing. The paper as a whole reports these results and caveats: Neither the sequencing platform nor unique molecular identifiers are mentioned in the methods. TCR diversity was significantly higher in younger patients, and greater tumor TCR diversity was associated with shorter overall survival and shorter disease-free survival. The cohort had only around 15 patients, and the authors noted that larger samples and more detailed clinical data are needed. Peripheral blood was not sequenced, so blood TCRbeta repertoires were not examined in the lung cancer patients of the study. Tumor tissue showed significantly higher TCR diversity (inverse Simpson) than normal lung tissue, at 431.37 vs 166.20 (P = 0.0075, Mann-Whitney U test). In normal lung, the top 100 clones accounted for a significantly larger cumulative share of the repertoire than in tumor tissue.

RNA was isolated from bulk unsorted tissue, and RNA quality was assessed with a NanoDrop ND-1000 and an Agilent 2100. All donors had newly diagnosed lung cancer, had not received prior chemotherapy, and were admitted for thoracic surgery in China between August and November 2014. Patients who had received previous radiotherapy or chemotherapy, or who had another concurrent cancer, were excluded from the study. Surgical tissue pieces of roughly 1-2.2 cm3 were preserved in RNAlater solution and stored at -80 °C until use. Libraries were built with multiplex PCR. Reads for this sample came from an Illumina HiSeq 2500. TCRbeta libraries were built by three rounds of nested PCR using primers (Table S4), following protocols modified from ARM-PCR. Before sequencing, PCR products of 200-500 bp were excised from the gel and purified with the QIAquick gel extraction kit. The study's processing was this. Reads were cleaned using Trimmomatic, were merged into complete CDR3 sequences using FLASH, and were assigned to V(D)J germline segments using MiTCR. Clonal diversity was calculated as the inverse Simpson's index using VDJtools. In-frame sequences without a premature stop codon were defined as productive reads. TCRdb ran its own pipeline on the public reads, namely fastp trimming at Q25 and MiXCR clone calling, and kept in-frame beta chains. Merged by CDR3 protein, the rows form single entries marked with the most common genes and DNA. TCRdb, not the original authors, processed these V and J calls. Within this sample are about 200,000 distinct CDR3 sequences, with about 76% of them counted one time only. Roughly 24% of the sample is taken by the ten largest.

A remark on this clonotype: It lacks a known antigen. There are no base qualities to consult, and no much larger clone falls within one base.

This sequence was found in a man aged 55 to 70 with non-small cell lung cancer. The sequencing sample was made of lung tumor tissue.

In nucleotides, the sequence is TGTGCCAGCAGCCTAGGGGAAAGCGGGAGGACAGATACGCAGTATTTT. Its translation is CASSLGESGRTDTQYF. The sequence links TRBV11-1 to TRBJ2-3, and 9 bases in between align with TRBD2. Measured from the cysteine to the phenylalanine, the CDR3 is 16 residues long. The kept DNA is CDR3 alone, 48 bases in frame from the first base. The germline V gene (reference sequence) provides CDR1 SGHAT and CDR2 FQDESV. After removal of 5 bases from V and 3 bases from J, the junction retains 9 bases not matched to a gene.